This TCR beta chain appears in the sequencing data of a study of blood T cell repertoires in COVID-19. Study-level information: Acute-phase and convalescent COVID-19 samples originated in the United States, Italy and Spain.

Produced via immunoSEQ multiplex PCR; TCRdb's table is partial and in-frame only. The table shows almost 85,000 clones, with around four fifths occurring only once. V trimming: 6 bases; J trimming: 7 bases; junction bases outside the gene matches: 8. The CDR3 covers 16 residues. Germline CDR1 is PRHDT and CDR2 is FYEKMQ (reference sequence). Source material: peripheral blood. This receptor was identified in a man at least 80 years old with active or convalescent COVID-19. The chain joins TRBV13 to TRBJ2-2; TRBD2 agrees at 13 bases. CDR3 sequence reads: CASSTLLAGGLGELFF. As DNA, the CDR3 is TGTGCCAGCAGTACTCTACTAGCGGGAGGGCTCGGGGAGCTGTTTTTT.